The rows below give T cell receptor beta chains drawn from one sample of a study of cytomegalovirus exposure and HLA in healthy donors. Only in-frame clones appear in the TCRdb table, and some are missing; sequencing was by immunoSEQ multiplex PCR. This sample yields 250,000 or so clones, of which over 75% are seen a single time; around 11% belongs to the top ten. Material: PBMCs. These receptors were collected from a man younger than 35 in good health and CMV-seropositive. CDR3s leave out the opening cysteine and the closing phenylalanine or tryptophan.

TRBV5-1,ASSQPGQVDYGYT
TRBV2,ASSEAWGGGGQPQH
TRBV20-1,SARTGETQY
TRBV6-4,ASSDSSSGRHTQY
TRBV11-2,ASSLEESVGEQF
TRBV5-1,ASSLAGYQETQY
TRBV9,ASSVELAGADTQY
TRBV12-5,ASGFASSGRIDEQY
TRBV7-7,ASRTAVGAGELF
TRBV29-1,SVDQGAGQPQH
TRBV4-2,ASSQPNPTGENYGYT
TRBV7-8,ASSLQGRGDYNEQF
TRBV19,ASKGSYGAQETQY
TRBV5-6,ASSGAGTPTYEQY
TRBV5-6,ASSLWLAGAAGELF
TRBV5-1,ASSLADRVFDGYT
TRBV6-5,ASSEGAMGGYT
TRBV5-4,ASSSQTRDEQF
TRBV5-6,ASSLAGSSYEQY
TRBV7-6,ASSPQEGNTIY
TRBV6-9,ASSSPLGHRNYGYT
TRBV29-1,SVGSGTGPEGASEKLF
TRBV2,ASLSIAGGSYNEQF
TRBV13,ASRLGSNTGELF
TRBV15,ATSRSQGARNTGELF
TRBV6-5,ASSSRGGWYGYT
TRBV27,ASSLSGLGAGELF
TRBV6-5,ASSYYGTSGSYEQY
TRBV7-6,ASSLGTSGSSYNEQF
TRBV9,ASSPGDRDTGELF
TRBV27,ASSFRQGYYEQY
TRBV4-1,ASSHTWTVYEKLF
TRBV5-4,ASSRDPRAADTQY
TRBV27,ASSLETQY
TRBV28,ASSDSGSLETQY
TRBV11-2,ASSFSSALRGYT
TRBV27,ASSLGAGANEQF
TRBV7-8,ASSTRLAGARTYNEQF
TRBV5-1,ASSLDGPTNTGELF
TRBV5-1,ASSWGNMNTGELF
TRBV4-2,ASSQEEATYNEQF
TRBV27,ASSTLAGGIGEQF
TRBV4-3,ASSQDLVPAGSSYEQY
TRBV13,ASSLTLEAF
TRBV5-8,ASSLWGLTDTQY
TRBV5-4,ASSFSTDTQY
TRBV2,ASSEGVAVGGEQF
TRBV27,ASTNARSGYT
TRBV7-6,ASSPRAGDEKLF
TRBV21-1,ASSKERYQPQH